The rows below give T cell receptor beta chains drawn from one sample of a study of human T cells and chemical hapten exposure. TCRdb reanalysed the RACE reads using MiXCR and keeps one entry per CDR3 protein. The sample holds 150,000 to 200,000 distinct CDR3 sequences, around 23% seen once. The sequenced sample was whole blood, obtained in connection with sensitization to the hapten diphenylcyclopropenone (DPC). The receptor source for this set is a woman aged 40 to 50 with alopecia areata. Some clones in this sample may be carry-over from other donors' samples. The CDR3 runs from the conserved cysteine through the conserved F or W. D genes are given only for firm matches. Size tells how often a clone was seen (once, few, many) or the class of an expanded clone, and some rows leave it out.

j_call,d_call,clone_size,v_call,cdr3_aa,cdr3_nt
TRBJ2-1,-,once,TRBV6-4,CASSDGFEQFF,TGTGCCAGCAGTGACGGCTTCGAGCAGTTCTTC
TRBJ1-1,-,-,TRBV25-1,CASSVQMNTEAFF,TGTGCCAGCAGTGTACAGATGAACACTGAAGCTTTCTTT
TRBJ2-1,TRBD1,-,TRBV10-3,CAIREGAGNEQFF,TGTGCCATCAGAGAGGGGGCGGGTAATGAGCAGTTCTTC
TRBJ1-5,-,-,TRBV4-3,CASSQHTGSNQPQHF,TGCGCCAGCAGCCAGCACACAGGGAGCAATCAGCCCCAGCATTTT
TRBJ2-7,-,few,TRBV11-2,CASSITTYEQYF,TGTGCCAGCAGCATTACCACCTACGAGCAGTACTTC
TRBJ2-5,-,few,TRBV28,CASTFPGAETQYF,TGTGCCAGCACGTTTCCGGGGGCCGAGACCCAGTACTTC
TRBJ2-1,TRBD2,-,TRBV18,CASSPPGLAGGYNEQFF,TGTGCCAGCTCGCCCCCGGGACTAGCGGGAGGCTACAATGAGCAGTTCTTC
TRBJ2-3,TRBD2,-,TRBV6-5,CASRPLGTSGSTDTQYF,TGTGCCAGCAGGCCTCTCGGGACTAGCGGGAGTACAGATACGCAGTATTTT
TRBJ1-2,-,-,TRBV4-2,CASSQVEGRGYGYTF,TGTGCCAGCAGCCAAGTTGAGGGGCGCGGCTATGGCTACACCTTC
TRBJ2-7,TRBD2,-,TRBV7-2,CASSLATSGAGGEQYF,TGTGCCAGCAGCTTAGCGACTAGCGGGGCCGGGGGGGAGCAGTACTTC
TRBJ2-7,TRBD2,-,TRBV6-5,CASIALAGEKREQYF,TGTGCCAGCATAGCGCTAGCGGGAGAAAAGCGGGAGCAGTACTTC
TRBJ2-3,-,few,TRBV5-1,CASSFGEADTQYF,TGCGCCAGCAGCTTCGGAGAGGCAGATACGCAGTATTTT
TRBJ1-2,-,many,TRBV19,CASSTVGGGTF,-
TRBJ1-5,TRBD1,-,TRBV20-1,CSATDRRNNQPQHF,TGCAGTGCTACGGACAGGCGGAACAATCAGCCCCAGCATTTT
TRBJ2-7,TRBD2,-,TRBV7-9,CASSPGGGAQYF,TGTGCCAGCAGTCCGGGAGGGGGTGCCCAATACTTC
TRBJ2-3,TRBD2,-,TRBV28,CASSGTSGLDTQYF,TGTGCCAGCAGTGGGACTAGCGGTCTGGATACGCAGTATTTT
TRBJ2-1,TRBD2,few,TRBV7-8,CASSLVGTREDEQFF,TGTGCCAGCAGCTTAGTAGGGACTAGGGAGGATGAGCAGTTCTTC
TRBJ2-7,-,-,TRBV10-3,CAIWDQSRSYEQYF,TGTGCCATCTGGGACCAGAGCCGCTCCTACGAGCAGTACTTC
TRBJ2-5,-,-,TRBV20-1,CSARPGRSVETQYF,TGCAGTGCTAGACCCGGTCGTAGCGTAGAGACCCAGTACTTC
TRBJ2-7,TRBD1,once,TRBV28,CASSGGQGGEQYF,TGTGCCAGCAGTGGGGGACAGGGTGGCGAGCAGTACTTC
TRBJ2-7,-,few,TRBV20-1,CSATLGGTYEQYF,TGCAGTGCTACTCTCGGAGGGACATACGAGCAGTACTTC
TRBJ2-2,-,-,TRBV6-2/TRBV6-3,CASKPYTDTGELFF,TGTGCCAGCAAACCATACACGGACACCGGGGAGCTGTTTTTT
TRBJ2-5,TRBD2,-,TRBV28,CASSLPGGPMKTQYF,TGTGCCAGCAGTTTACCGGGAGGGCCTATGAAGACCCAGTACTTC
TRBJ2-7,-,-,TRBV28,CASTPGRHAHEQYF,TGTGCCAGCACCCCTGGGAGACACGCCCACGAGCAGTACTTC
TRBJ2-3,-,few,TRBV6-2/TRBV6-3,CASSFAVNTQYF,TGTGCCAGCAGTTTTGCGGTGAATACGCAGTATTTT
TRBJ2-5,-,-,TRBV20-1,CSARGASGDGETQYF,TGCAGTGCTAGAGGGGCGAGCGGTGACGGAGAGACCCAGTACTTC
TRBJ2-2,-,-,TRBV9,CASSVEDFSTGELFF,TGTGCCAGCAGCGTAGAAGATTTTTCCACCGGGGAGCTGTTTTTT
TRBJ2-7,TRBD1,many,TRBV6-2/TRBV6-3,CASWNRGREQYF,TGTGCCAGTTGGAACAGGGGGCGCGAGCAGTACTTC
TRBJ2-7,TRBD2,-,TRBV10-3,CAITSGSTSSYEQYF,TGTGCCATCACTAGCGGGAGTACGAGCTCCTACGAGCAGTACTTC
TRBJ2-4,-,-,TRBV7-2,CASSLTPASLAKNIQYF,TGTGCCAGCAGCTTAACCCCAGCTTCCCTAGCCAAAAACATTCAGTACTTC
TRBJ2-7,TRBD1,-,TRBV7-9,CASSLPGQGTTYEQYF,TGTGCCAGCAGCCTACCGGGACAGGGGACCACCTACGAGCAGTACTTC
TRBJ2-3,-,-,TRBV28,CASSSSGTGTDTQYF,TGTGCCAGCAGTTCCTCCGGGACTGGTACAGATACGCAGTATTTT
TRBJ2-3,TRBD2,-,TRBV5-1,CASSPAGEGPDTQYF,TGCGCCAGCAGCCCCGCGGGGGAGGGCCCAGATACGCAGTATTTT
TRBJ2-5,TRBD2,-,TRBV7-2,CASSLGGLAGGTQYF,TGTGCCAGCAGCTTAGGGGGACTAGCGGGGGGAACCCAGTACTTC
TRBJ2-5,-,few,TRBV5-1,CASSLALGSGGETQYF,TGCGCCAGCAGCTTGGCCCTCGGGAGTGGGGGAGAGACCCAGTACTTC
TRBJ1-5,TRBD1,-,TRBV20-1,CSAKGTGGNQPQHF,TGCAGTGCTAAAGGGACAGGGGGCAATCAGCCCCAGCATTTT
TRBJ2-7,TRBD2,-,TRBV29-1,CSVGEGGGPYEQYF,TGCAGCGTTGGGGAGGGAGGAGGCCCCTACGAGCAGTACTTC
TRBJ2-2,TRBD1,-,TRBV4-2,CASSLPSGQGAGELFF,TGTGCCAGCAGCCTCCCCTCGGGACAGGGGGCCGGGGAGCTGTTTTTT
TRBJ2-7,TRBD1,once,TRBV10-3,CAISRSDRGPYEQYF,TGTGCCATCAGTCGGTCGGACAGGGGGCCCTACGAGCAGTACTTC
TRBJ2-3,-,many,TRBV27,CASSFSTDTQYF,TGTGCCAGCAGCTTTAGCACAGATACGCAGTATTTT
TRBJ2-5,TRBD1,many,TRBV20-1,CSARTGQGKTQYF,TGCAGTGCTAGAACGGGACAGGGAAAGACCCAGTACTTC
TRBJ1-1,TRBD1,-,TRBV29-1,CSVEGTGVNTEAFF,TGCAGCGTTGAGGGGACAGGGGTGAACACTGAAGCTTTCTTT
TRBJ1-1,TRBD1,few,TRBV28,CASSSHRGPNTEAFF,TGTGCCAGCAGTTCCCACAGGGGGCCGAATACTGAAGCTTTCTTT
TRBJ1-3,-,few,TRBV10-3,CAISEGLGTGNTIYF,TGTGCCATCAGTGAGGGTCTGGGAACCGGAAACACCATATATTTT
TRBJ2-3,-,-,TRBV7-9,CASRSADTQYF,TGTGCCAGCAGGTCCGCAGATACGCAGTATTTT
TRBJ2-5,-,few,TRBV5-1,CASSESQETQYF,TGCGCCAGCAGCGAATCCCAAGAGACCCAGTACTTC
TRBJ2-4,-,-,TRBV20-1,CSARGPGQQTKNIQYF,TGCAGTGCTAGAGGGCCGGGACAACAAACGAAAAACATTCAGTACTTC